These 25 T cell receptor beta chains were sequenced from one sample in a study of CD8 T cells in Susac syndrome. An input of about 0.45 to 1 ug of RNA was subjected to reverse transcription using random hexamers. TCRdb passed the immunoSEQ multiplex PCR reads through MiXCR, listing each CDR3 protein once. This sample has about 200,000 distinct CDR3 sequences, with approximately 93% found just once. Material for sequencing was CD4+ T cells from PBMCs. The receptor source for this set is a human donor in good health.

This chain uses TRBV6-1 with TRBJ1-2; TRBD1 might be the D (5 bases). The CDR3 contains 14 residues. The germline gives CDR1 MNHNS, CDR2 SASEGT. V was cut by 2 bases and J by 5 bases, with 12 bases left in between. The CDR3 DNA reads as TGTGCCAGCAGTGAATCGGCAGGGTTTTATGGCTACACCTTC. As protein: CASSESAGFYGYTF.

This chain connects TRBV6-2 or TRBV6-3 to TRBJ1-2, with D maybe TRBD1 (6 bases). The CDR3 consists of 12 residues. The ends were cut back, 6 bases at V and 8 bases at J, with 13 bases in the middle. Germline CDR1 MNHEY, CDR2 SVGEGT. The CDR3 bases are TGTGCCAGCAGCCAAGGACAGACCGGCTACACCTTC. This gives the protein CASSQGQTGYTF.

This chain uses TRBV6-5 with TRBJ1-1, with a tentative D call TRBD1 (5 bases). CDR1 MNHEY and CDR2 SVGAGI come from the germline V gene. V lost 8 bases to trimming and J lost 1 base, with 17 bases between them. The CDR3 is made up of 15 amino acids. The CDR3 here is CASSSAGVQNTEAFF. Here the CDR3 DNA reads TGTGCCAGCTCTTCAGCGGGGGTCCAGAACACTGAAGCTTTCTTT.

This clonotype is a singleton in its sample. The chain links TRBV6-6 to TRBJ2-7; maybe TRBD2 (6 bases). Trimming cost V 0 bases and J 7 bases, with 16 bases left between them. The length of the CDR3 is 15 residues. CDR1 is MNHNY and CDR2 is SVGAGI in the germline V gene (reference sequence). CDR3 residues: CASSYSGRLILEQYF. CDR3 sequence (DNA): TGTGCCAGCAGTTACTCTGGGAGGCTTATATTGGAGCAGTACTTC.

In this sample, this clonotype turned up once. The chain employs TRBV4-1 and TRBJ2-5; TRBD1 matches 9 bases. Germline V gene lookup returns CDR1 MGHRA and CDR2 YSYEKL. V shed 0 bases, J shed 6 bases, and the junction held 5 bases outside the gene matches. This CDR3 region has 15 residues. CDR3 sequence: CASSQENRGPKTQYF. The CDR3 nucleotides are TGCGCCAGCAGCCAAGAAAACAGGGGGCCGAAGACCCAGTACTTC.

The rearrangement uses TRBV20-1 and TRBJ1-1; D not certain. Looked up from germline, CDR1 is DFQATT and CDR2 is SNEGSKA (reference sequence). Deletions cut 1 base from V and 4 bases from J, with 13 bases between. The CDR3 spans 14 residues. CDR3 residues: CSARGGGFGTEAFF. In DNA form, the CDR3 reads TGCAGTGCTAGAGGGGGAGGGTTCGGCACTGAAGCTTTCTTT.

V usage is TRBV7-3 and J usage is TRBJ1-2; D is uncertain. Trimming stripped 1 base from V and 0 bases from J, with 9 bases between. Germline V gives CDR1 SGHTA, CDR2 FQGTGA. The CDR3 extends over 15 amino acids. The CDR3 region is CASSLKAGSNYGYTF. CDR3 in DNA: TGTGCCAGCAGCTTAAAGGCAGGCTCTAACTATGGCTACACCTTC.

The chain recombines TRBV19 with TRBJ1-5; no definite D call. The ends were cut back, 4 bases at V and 4 bases at J, with 14 bases in the middle. This CDR3 comprises 15 residues. Germline-derived CDR1 and CDR2 are LNHDA and SQIVND (reference sequence). The CDR3 sequence is CASSTSAGVNQPQHF. The CDR3 DNA reads TGTGCCAGTAGTACCTCGGCGGGTGTAAATCAGCCCCAGCATTTT.

The chain employs TRBV7-3 and TRBJ2-1; D perhaps matches TRBD2 (7 bases). The germline CDR1 and CDR2 sequences are SGHTA and FQGTGA. Trimming pared 8 bases from V and 5 bases from J, leaving 19 bases between. There are 15 residues in the CDR3. For the CDR3, the DNA is TGTGCCAGCCGGCTGATGGGGGGGCGCCACAATGAGCAGTTCTTC. Encoded protein: CASRLMGGRHNEQFF.

This clonotype was counted once. This chain links TRBV20-1 with TRBJ2-7; D is possibly TRBD1 (5 bases). Germline V CDR1 and CDR2: DFQATT, SNEGSKA (reference sequence). Trimming pared 0 bases from V and 3 bases from J, leaving 9 bases between. This CDR3 has 13 residues. The CDR3 DNA follows: TGCAGTGCTAGAGAGGGGCCAAACTACGAGCAGTACTTC. This translates into CSAREGPNYEQYF.

V and J are TRBV12-3 or TRBV12-4 and TRBJ2-7, with 9 nucleotides matching TRBD1. The CDR3 spans 13 residues. Trimming at V came to 6 bases and at J to 5 bases, leaving 5 bases not matched to a gene. CDR3 sequence: CASSRDRVDEQYV. The CDR3 DNA sequence: TGTGCCAGCAGCCGGGACAGGGTCGACGAGCAGTACGTC.

The V call is TRBV6-5, the J call TRBJ1-2; D not resolved. Germline assignment: CDR1 MNHEY and CDR2 SVGAGI. The CDR3 length is 13 residues. Trimming took 7 bases from V and 8 from J, leaving 17 bases between them. Written as DNA, the CDR3 is TGTGCCAGCAAAATGGTCGGGAGCCGGGGCTACACCTTC. Protein sequence: CASKMVGSRGYTF.

CDR3 nucleotides: TGCGCCAGCAGCCTTGGAGTTCCCCCGAGCACAGATACGCAGTATTTT. Residues: CASSLGVPPSTDTQYF. The chain joins TRBV5-1 to TRBJ2-3; no definite D call. CDR3 length: 16 amino acids. Germline V gives CDR1 SGHRS, CDR2 YFSETQ. Trimming shortened V by 4 bases and J by 0 bases, and 15 bases separated the two germline ends.

Only a few counts were recorded for this clonotype. The chain uses TRBV7-2 and TRBJ2-1; D is undetermined. Germline CDR1 is SGHTA and CDR2 is FQGNSA. The V and J ends lost 3 bases and 6 bases respectively, with 9 bases between them. The CDR3 is 13 amino acids. The CDR3 region has the DNA TGTGCCAGCAGCTTGGCCAGAGGCAATGAGCAGTTCTTC. Translating gives CASSLARGNEQFF.

V and J are TRBV7-9 and TRBJ2-3; 14 positions agree with TRBD2. Germline CDR1 is SEHNR and CDR2 is FQNEAQ (reference sequence). V lost 5 bases to trimming and J lost 3 bases; unmatched junction nucleotides: 10. This CDR3 comprises 18 residues. For the CDR3, the DNA is TGTGCCAGCAGCCTATACGGGACTAGCGGGGGAAAGACAGATACGCAGTATTTT. Its translation is CASSLYGTSGGKTDTQYF.

The rearrangement uses TRBV7-2 and TRBJ1-2, with a tentative D call TRBD1 (5 bases). Looked up from germline, CDR1 is SGHTA and CDR2 is FQGNSA. V was clipped by 1 base and J by 3 bases, with 9 bases between them. The CDR3 has 14 amino acids. The DNA of the CDR3 is TGTGCCAGCAGCTTAGGAGGGACTTACTATGGCTACACCTTC. Translating gives CASSLGGTYYGYTF. The full variable domain, in which reference TRBV7-2 and TRBJ1-2 provide the parts outside the CDR3, is GAGVSQSPSNKVTEKGKDVELRCDPISGHTALYWYRQSLGQGLEFLIYFQGNSAPDKSGLPSDRFSAERTGGSVSTLTIQRTQQEDSAVYLCASSLGGTYYGYTFGSGTRLTVV.

The V and J genes are TRBV6-6 and TRBJ2-1; D might be TRBD1 (6 bases). CDR1 is MNHNY and CDR2 is SVGAGI in the germline V gene (reference sequence). Trimming shortened V by 2 bases and J by 5 bases, and 13 bases separated the two germline ends. This CDR3 spans 15 amino acids. The DNA for the CDR3 is TGTGCCAGCAGTTACATATTCGGACAGCACAATGAGCAGTTCTTC. Protein: CASSYIFGQHNEQFF.

This chain uses TRBV12-3 or TRBV12-4 with TRBJ1-5, with 10 positions matching TRBD1. V lost 6 bases, J lost 3 bases, and 5 bases stayed unmatched. The CDR3 covers 15 residues. CDR3 coding DNA: TGTGCCAGCAGATGGACAGGGGGGGCCAATCAGCCCCAGCATTTT. Translating gives CASRWTGGANQPQHF.

The rearrangement links TRBV20-1 to TRBJ2-5; D perhaps matches TRBD1 (7 bases). Germline V CDR1 and CDR2: DFQATT, SNEGSKA (reference sequence). This CDR3 is 13 amino acids long. V lost 6 bases to trimming and J lost 5 bases, with 16 bases between them. In DNA form, the CDR3 reads TGCAGTGCCGCTAGAGGAGGGGGCGAGACCCAGTACTTC. This gives the protein CSAARGGGETQYF.

This clonotype was seen only a few times. One end of the junction is discordant with germline, which a read error may explain. J is TRBJ1-6 and V is TRBV3-1; D is possibly TRBD1 (5 bases). The CDR3 spans 15 residues. The germline CDR1 and CDR2 sequences are LGHDT and YNNKEL (reference sequence). The CDR3 bases are TGTGCCAGCAGCCAAGTAGCAGGGAATAATTCCCCCCTCCACTTT. Its protein product is CASSQVAGNNSPLHF.

The chain links TRBV9 to TRBJ2-1; TRBD1 aligns across 10 bases. The CDR3 has 15 residues. Trimming cost V 2 bases and J 3 bases; bases outside gene matches: 2. CDR1 is SGDLS, CDR2 YYNGEE, per germline. CDR3 sequence: CASSVRTGGYNEQFF. The CDR3 nucleotides are TGTGCCAGCAGCGTCCGGACAGGGGGCTACAATGAGCAGTTCTTC.

The chain recombines TRBV5-1 with TRBJ2-5; 13 bases line up with TRBD2. Germline CDR1 reads SGHRS; CDR2 reads YFSETQ. The V and J ends lost 5 bases and 3 bases, in that order; junction bases with no gene match: 7. The CDR3 loop spans 16 amino acids. DNA for the CDR3: TGCGCCAGCAGGGCCGGGACTAGCGGGGAGAAAGAGACCCAGTACTTC. Translating it yields CASRAGTSGEKETQYF.

With regard to this clonotype: At one end the junction does not follow the germline gene, possibly because of a read error. The CDR3 DNA reads TGTGCCAGCAGCCCCGCTTTTAGCTTC. Protein: CASSPAFSF. V usage is TRBV7-9 and J usage is TRBJ1-2, with D unresolved. The CDR3 consists of 9 residues. CDR1 is SEHNR and CDR2 is FQNEAQ in the germline V gene (reference sequence).

The chain joins TRBV7-2 to TRBJ1-1, with D unclear. CDR1 is SGHTA and CDR2 is FQGNSA in the germline V gene. V was clipped by 3 bases and J by 0 bases, with 8 bases between them. The length of the CDR3 is 14 residues. The CDR3 here is CASSLKNLNTEAFF. Written as DNA, the CDR3 is TGTGCCAGCAGCTTGAAGAACTTGAACACTGAAGCTTTCTTT.

The chain is built from TRBV7-3 and TRBJ2-2; D could derive from TRBD1 or TRBD2 (6 bases each). Germline values: CDR1 SGHTA, CDR2 FQGTGA. V lost 6 bases and J 2 bases, leaving 16 bases between the germline ends. This CDR3 is 16 amino acids long. The CDR3 nucleotides read TGTGCCAGCAGTTCCCCCAGGGGAGGTAACACCGGGGAGCTGTTTTTT. This translates into CASSSPRGGNTGELFF.